In its sample, the clone carrying this T cell receptor (beta chain) was seen many times. Template material for amplifying TCR beta CDR3 regions consisted of RNA transcripts. An initial round of RT-PCR targeting the TCR CDR3 relied on the HTBI primer set. TCRdb re-analysed the multiplex PCR reads in MiXCR, keeping a single row per CDR3 protein. This sample carries hundreds of thousands of distinct CDR3 sequences, 11% to 15% of them seen once, and the ten largest clones take roughly 25%. There are 14 residues in the CDR3. Germline values: CDR1 SGHTA, CDR2 FQGNSA. After removal of 4 bases from V and 9 bases from J, the junction contained 9 bases not matched to a gene. The data were taken from a study of T cells in Graves' hyperthyroidism and ophthalmopathy. About the study: Specimen type is peripheral blood, collected at initial diagnosis prior to any treatment.

The hyperthyroidism patients had all been newly diagnosed, and their disease duration was under 2 months. Their ages ranged from 18 to 65 years. Patients with uncontrolled infections, other autoimmune diseases, pregnancy or lactation were excluded. The receptor's source is a woman in her 30s with Graves' hyperthyroidism. Sequenced input: blood. The V gene is TRBV7-2, the J gene TRBJ2-7; 10 bases line up with TRBD1. Written as DNA, the CDR3 is TGTGCCAGCAGCTCCGGGACAGGGGCGCGAGGGCAGTACTTC. Translating gives CASSSGTGARGQYF. Filled out from reference TRBV7-2 and TRBJ2-7, the complete variable domain reads GAGVSQSPSNKVTEKGKDVELRCDPISGHTALYWYRQSLGQGLEFLIYFQGNSAPDKSGLPSDRFSAERTGGSVSTLTIQRTQQEDSAVYLCASSSGTGARGQYFGPGTRLTVT.